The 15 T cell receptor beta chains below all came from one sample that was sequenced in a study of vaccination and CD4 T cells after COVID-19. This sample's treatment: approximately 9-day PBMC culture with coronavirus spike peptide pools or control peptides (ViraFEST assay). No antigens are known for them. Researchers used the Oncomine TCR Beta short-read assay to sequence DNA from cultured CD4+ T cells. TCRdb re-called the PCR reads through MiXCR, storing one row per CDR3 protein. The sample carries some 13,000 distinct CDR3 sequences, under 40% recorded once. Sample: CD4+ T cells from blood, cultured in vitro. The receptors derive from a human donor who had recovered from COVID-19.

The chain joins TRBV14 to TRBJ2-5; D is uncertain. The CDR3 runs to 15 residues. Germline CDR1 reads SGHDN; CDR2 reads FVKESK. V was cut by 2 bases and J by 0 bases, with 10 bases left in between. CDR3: CASSQTAWYQETQYF. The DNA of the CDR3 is TGTGCCAGCAGCCAAACCGCTTGGTACCAAGAGACCCAGTACTTC.

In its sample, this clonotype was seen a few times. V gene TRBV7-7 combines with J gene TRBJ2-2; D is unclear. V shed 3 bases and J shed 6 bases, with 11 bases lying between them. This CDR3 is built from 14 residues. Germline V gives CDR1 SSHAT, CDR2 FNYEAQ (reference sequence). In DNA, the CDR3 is TGTGCCAGCAGCTTCGGACCCTCGGCCGGGGAGCTGTTTTTT. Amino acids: CASSFGPSAGELFF.

The CDR3 sequence is CSAEPTSGNGNEQFF. The CDR3 nucleotides read TGCAGTGCTGAGCCCACTAGCGGGAATGGTAATGAGCAGTTCTTC. This chain links TRBV20-1 with TRBJ2-1; 10 positions agree with TRBD2. The CDR3 totals 15 residues. The V gene end was trimmed by 5 bases and the J gene end by 7 bases; junction bases not matched to a gene: 11. Germline CDR1 and CDR2: DFQATT and SNEGSKA (reference sequence).

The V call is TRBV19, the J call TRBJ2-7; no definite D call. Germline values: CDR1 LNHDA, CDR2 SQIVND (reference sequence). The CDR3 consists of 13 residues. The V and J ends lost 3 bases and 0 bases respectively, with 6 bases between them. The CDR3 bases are TGTGCCAGTAGTATTAGACTCTCCTACGAGCAGTACTTC. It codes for CASSIRLSYEQYF.

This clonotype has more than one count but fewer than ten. Here the CDR3 DNA reads TGTGCCAGCAGTTTAGGGACTAGCGGGACAGATACGCAGTATTTT. As protein: CASSLGTSGTDTQYF. The V and J genes are TRBV27 and TRBJ2-3; 12 bases align to TRBD2. Unmatched junction bases numbered 0, after V lost 2 bases and J lost 3 bases. The germline V gene has CDR1 MNHEY and CDR2 SMNVEV (reference sequence). The CDR3 has 15 residues.

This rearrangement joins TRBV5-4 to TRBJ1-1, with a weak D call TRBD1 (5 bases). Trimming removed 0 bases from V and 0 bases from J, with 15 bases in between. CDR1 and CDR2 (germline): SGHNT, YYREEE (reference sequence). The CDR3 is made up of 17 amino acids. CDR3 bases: TGTGCCAGCAGCTTGGGGCAGGGTCTTGTAATGAACACTGAAGCTTTCTTT. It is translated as CASSLGQGLVMNTEAFF.

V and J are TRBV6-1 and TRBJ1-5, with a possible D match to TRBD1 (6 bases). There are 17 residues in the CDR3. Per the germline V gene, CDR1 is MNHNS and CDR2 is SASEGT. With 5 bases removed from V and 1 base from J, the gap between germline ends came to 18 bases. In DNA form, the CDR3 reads TGTGCCAGCAGTCTGACGTGGACAGAGGCGAGCAATCAGCCCCAGCATTTT. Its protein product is CASSLTWTEASNQPQHF.

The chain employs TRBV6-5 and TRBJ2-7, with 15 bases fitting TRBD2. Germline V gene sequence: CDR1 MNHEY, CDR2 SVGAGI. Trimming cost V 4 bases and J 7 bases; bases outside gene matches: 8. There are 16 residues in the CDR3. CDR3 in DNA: TGTGCCAGCAGTTTCGGGACTAGCGGGAGGCCGTGGGAGCAGTACTTC. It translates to CASSFGTSGRPWEQYF.

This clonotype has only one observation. The CDR3 sequence: CASSQPRDSRTQYF. The CDR3 nucleotides read TGCGCCAGCAGCCAGCCCCGGGACTCTAGGACCCAGTACTTC. The chain carries TRBV4-1 and TRBJ2-5, with D possibly being TRBD2 (6 bases). This CDR3 spans 14 amino acids. Germline loops: CDR1 MGHRA, CDR2 YSYEKL. V gave up 3 bases and J gave up 7 bases, with 15 bases separating them.

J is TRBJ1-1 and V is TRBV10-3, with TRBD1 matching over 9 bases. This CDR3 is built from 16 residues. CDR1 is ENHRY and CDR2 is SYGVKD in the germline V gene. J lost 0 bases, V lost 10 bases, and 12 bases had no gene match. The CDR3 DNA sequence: TGTGCCACCTCTCCGGGACAGGGTTCCATGAACACTGAAGCTTTCTTT. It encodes CATSPGQGSMNTEAFF.

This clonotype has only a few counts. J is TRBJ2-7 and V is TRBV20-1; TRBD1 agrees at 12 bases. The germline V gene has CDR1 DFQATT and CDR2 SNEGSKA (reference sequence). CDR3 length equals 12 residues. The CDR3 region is CSLGQGANEQYF. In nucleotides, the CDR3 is TGCAGCCTGGGACAGGGGGCTAACGAGCAGTACTTC.

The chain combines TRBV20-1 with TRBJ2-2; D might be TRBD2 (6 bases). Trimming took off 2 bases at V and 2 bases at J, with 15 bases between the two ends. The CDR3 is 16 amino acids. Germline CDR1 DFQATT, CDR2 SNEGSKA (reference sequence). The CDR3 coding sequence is TGCAGTGCTAGATCTCCCGGGACTGTAAACACCGGGGAGCTGTTTTTT. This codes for CSARSPGTVNTGELFF.

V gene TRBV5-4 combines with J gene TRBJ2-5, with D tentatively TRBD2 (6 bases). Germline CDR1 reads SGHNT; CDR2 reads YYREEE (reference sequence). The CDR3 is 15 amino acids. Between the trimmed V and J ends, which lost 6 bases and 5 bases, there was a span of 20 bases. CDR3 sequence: CASTENGGSKETQYF. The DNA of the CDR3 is TGTGCCAGCACCGAGAACGGGGGTAGTAAGGAGACCCAGTACTTC.

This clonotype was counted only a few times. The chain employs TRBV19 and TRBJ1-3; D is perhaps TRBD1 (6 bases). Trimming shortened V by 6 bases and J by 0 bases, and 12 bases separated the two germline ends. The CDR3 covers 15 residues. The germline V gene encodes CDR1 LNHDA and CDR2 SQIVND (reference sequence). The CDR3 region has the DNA TGTGCCAGTAGCTTTCAGGGGAGCTCTGGAAACACCATATATTTT. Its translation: CASSFQGSSGNTIYF.

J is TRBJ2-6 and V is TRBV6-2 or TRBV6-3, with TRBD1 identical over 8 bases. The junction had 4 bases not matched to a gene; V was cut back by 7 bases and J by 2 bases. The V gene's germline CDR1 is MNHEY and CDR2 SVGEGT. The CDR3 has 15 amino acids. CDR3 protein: CASTPQGAGANVLTF. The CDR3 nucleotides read TGTGCCAGCACCCCACAGGGGGCTGGGGCCAACGTCCTGACTTTC.